This TCR beta chain was obtained from a study of tissue T cells after allogeneic stem cell transplantation. Regarding the study as a whole: Some tissue clones might be persisting host cells; their alloreactivity or antigen specificity was not determined. Within patients, tissue anatomy strongly shaped TCR repertoire composition. Motif-based clustering found tissue-specific repertoire signatures shared across patients, though few clones were shared.

Assay used: immunoSEQ multiplex PCR; TCRdb lists only in-frame clones, some missing. Of 850 to 1,000 clones in the sample, approximately 55% are singletons; the top ten hold roughly two fifths. This sample's time point: mouse harvest day 14 after allogeneic transplant. The graft held 10^6 splenic CD5+ T cells and 10^7 T-cell-depleted bone marrow cells. B6 (H2b) cells into BALB/c (H2d) mice; tissues taken at day 7 or 14. With respect to this clone: No antigen is known for it. The genes are named according to mouse. Sequencing ends 1 residue short of the CDR3 end; the germline J gene provides the rest.

The CDR3 covers 16 residues. Germline CDR1 is SNHLY and CDR2 is FYNGKV (reference sequence). Trimming left V 0 bases short and J 4 bases short, with 12 bases between. Sequenced sample: liver tissue. The chain employs TRBV3 and TRBJ2-2; D may match TRBD1 or TRBD2 (6 bases each). This TCR was sampled from a female BALB/c mouse given C57BL/6 T cells with graft-versus-host disease after an allogeneic hematopoietic cell transplant. CDR3 region: CASSLAGARGTGQLYF. Incomplete CDR3 DNA: TGTGCCAGCAGCTTAGCGGGGGCTAGGGGCACCGGGCAGCTCTAC.